Following are 30 T cell receptor beta chains from one sample sequenced in a study of blood T cell repertoires in COVID-19. The protocol was immunoSEQ multiplex PCR, while the TCRdb copy is restricted to in-frame clones and leaves out a portion. The data contain 350,000 to 400,000 clones, around 89% of them singletons. Sequencing was carried out using PBMCs or T cells enriched from blood (not recorded which). These receptors were taken from a woman between 18 and 30 years old who had recovered from COVID-19.

The chain carries TRBV6-5 and TRBJ2-5; TRBD2 aligns across 7 bases. The CDR3 is 12 amino acids. The J segment lost 7 bases and the V segment lost 2 bases, leaving 1 base of the junction unmatched. Germline CDR1 MNHEY, CDR2 SVGAGI. CDR3 amino acids: CASSYGGGTQYF. CDR3 DNA: TGTGCCAGCAGTTACGGGGGGGGGACCCAGTACTTC.

V is TRBV19 and J is TRBJ1-1, with D tentatively TRBD1 (5 bases). V lost 10 bases and J lost 5, with 14 bases in between. Germline values: CDR1 LNHDA, CDR2 SQIVND (reference sequence). There are 12 residues in the CDR3. The CDR3 loop reads CATSQGGTEAFF. The CDR3, as DNA: TGTGCCACCTCTCAGGGAGGAACTGAAGCTTTCTTT.

V and J are TRBV5-1 and TRBJ2-1, with 11 positions matching TRBD1. In germline, CDR1 is SGHRS, CDR2 YFSETQ. Trimming at V came to 6 bases and at J to 8 bases, leaving 4 bases not matched to a gene. CDR3 length: 13 amino acids. The CDR3 nucleotides are TGCGCCAGCACCGGACAGGGGGCCGATGAGCAGTTCTTC. As protein: CASTGQGADEQFF.

J is TRBJ1-1 and V is TRBV28; D might be TRBD1 (5 bases). V dropped 3 bases and J dropped 4 bases, with 18 bases sitting between them. The CDR3 loop spans 16 amino acids. The germline gives CDR1 MDHEN, CDR2 SYDVKM. CDR3 DNA: TGTGCCAGCAGTTTGGCCAGGGCGGTAGGGGCCACTGAAGCTTTCTTT. Its protein product is CASSLARAVGATEAFF.

The genes are TRBV21-1 and TRBJ2-2; the table's D call TRBD1 went unverified against the DNA. TRBV21-1 constitutes a pseudogene. There are 15 residues in the CDR3. The CDR3 region has the DNA TGTGCCAGCAGCAGCGGACAGGGGAACACCGGGGAGCTGTTTTTT. Its protein product is CASSSGQGNTGELFF.

V gene TRBV11-3 combines with J gene TRBJ1-1, with D hard to call. Germline V gene sequence: CDR1 SGHNT, CDR2 YENEEA. CDR3 length: 14 amino acids. V lost 5 bases to trimming and J lost 3 bases, with 13 bases between them. The CDR3 DNA is TGTGCCAGCAGCCCCCGGTTCCCGGACACTGAAGCTTTCTTT. Translation gives CASSPRFPDTEAFF.

The chain couples TRBV12-5 to TRBJ1-5; D remains unclear. The CDR3 is 12 residues long. From germline, CDR1 is LGHNT and CDR2 FRNRAP. V was trimmed by 6 bases and J by 4 bases, leaving 7 bases between them. In DNA form, the CDR3 reads TGTGCTAGTGGGGCGGAGAATCAGCCCCAGCATTTT. This gives the protein CASGAENQPQHF.

The rearrangement uses TRBV30 and TRBJ1-2; D remains ambiguous. The CDR3 totals 13 residues. V lost 1 base to trimming and J lost 6 bases, with 12 bases between them. Germline V gene data show CDR1 as GTSNPN and CDR2 as SVGIG (reference sequence). The CDR3 bases are TGTGCCTGGAGTGGAGGGCTTCTGGATGGCTACACCTTC. It specifies CAWSGGLLDGYTF.

The sample holds a few counts of this clone. The chain couples TRBV6-4 to TRBJ2-1; 8 bases are shared with TRBD2. The CDR3 has 15 residues. J was trimmed by 4 bases and V by 4 bases; bases with no gene match: 6. Germline V gene sequence: CDR1 MRHNA, CDR2 SNTAGT. The CDR3, as DNA: TGTGCCAGCAGTGTGCGGGGGGCGGGTTACAATGAGCAGTTCTTC. Translation: CASSVRGAGYNEQFF.

The chain joins TRBV6-5 to TRBJ2-2, with TRBD2 as a possible D gene (5 bases). Germline V gene lookup returns CDR1 MNHEY and CDR2 SVGAGI. V lost 6 bases and J lost 4, with 9 bases in between. The CDR3 runs 13 residues. The CDR3 DNA reads TGTGCCAGCAGAATGGACTTCACCGGGGAGCTGTTTTTT. Its translation is CASRMDFTGELFF.

The CDR3 region is CASSLDRNVIHF. Written as DNA, the CDR3 is TGTGCCAGCAGTTTGGACAGGAATGTAATCCATTTT. This chain connects TRBV7-9 to TRBJ1-5; 7 bases are a match to TRBD1. With V trimmed by 6 bases and J by 16 bases, 12 bases remained unmatched. The CDR3 is 12 amino acids. Germline V gene data show CDR1 as SEHNR and CDR2 as FQNEAQ (reference sequence).

J is TRBJ1-3 and V is TRBV6-5; 9 bases agree with TRBD1. This CDR3 region has 16 residues. From germline, CDR1 is MNHEY and CDR2 SVGAGI. V lost 2 bases and J lost 2; bases outside the gene matches: 4. The CDR3 here is CASSYGTGTAGNTIYF. The CDR3 coding sequence is TGTGCCAGCAGTTACGGGACAGGGACAGCTGGAAACACCATATATTTT.

The CDR3 DNA follows: TGTGCCAGCAGCCAAGGGCGGGGTTCCAAAAACATTCAGTACTTC. This encodes CASSQGRGSKNIQYF. This chain joins TRBV3-1 (or the pseudogene TRBV3-2) and TRBJ2-4; D possibly corresponds to TRBD2 (6 bases). The V end was cut by 1 base, the J end by 2 bases, with 9 bases between. The CDR3 covers 15 residues. CDR1 is LGHDT, CDR2 YNNKEL, per germline (reference sequence).

This chain links TRBV5-1 with TRBJ2-1, with D possibly TRBD2 on 6 matching bases. V dropped 1 base and J dropped 3 bases, with 14 bases sitting between them. Germline V lookup: CDR1 SGHRS, CDR2 YFSETQ. CDR3 length equals 16 residues. The CDR3 loop reads CASSLYGGPNYNEQFF. The DNA for the CDR3 is TGCGCCAGCAGCTTGTACGGGGGACCTAACTACAATGAGCAGTTCTTC.

The chain links TRBV4-3 to TRBJ1-2; D remains ambiguous. The V end was cut by 1 base, the J end by 8 bases, with 17 bases between. Looked up from germline, CDR1 is LGHNA and CDR2 is YSLEER. The CDR3 runs 15 residues. The CDR3 coding sequence is TGCGCCAGCAGCCAAGTGGCCGGGGAGGTAAGAGGCTACACCTTC. Residues: CASSQVAGEVRGYTF.

The chain has TRBV5-6 and TRBJ1-1, with 9 bases fitting TRBD1. Unmatched junction bases numbered 5, after V lost 3 bases and J lost 5 bases. Per germline, CDR1 SGHDT and CDR2 YYEEEE. This CDR3 is 14 amino acids long. CDR3 loop: CASSSQGAVTEAFF. As DNA, the CDR3 is TGTGCCAGCAGCTCACAGGGGGCTGTGACTGAAGCTTTCTTT.

This clone was seen a handful of times. Distinct nucleotide sequences in the sample also encode this CDR3. The CDR3 loop reads CASSRQGPPYEQYF. DNA for the CDR3: TGTGCCAGTAGTAGACAGGGGCCACCCTACGAGCAGTACTTC. The chain joins TRBV19 to TRBJ2-7, with 8 bases lining up with TRBD1. CDR1 is LNHDA, CDR2 SQIVND, per germline (reference sequence). The CDR3 is 14 amino acids. The V segment lost 4 bases and the J segment 2 bases; nucleotides outside the gene matches: 4. Full variable domain (rest looked up from reference TRBV19 and TRBJ2-7): DGGITQSPKYLFRKEGQNVTLSCEQNLNHDAMYWYRQDPGQGLRLIYYSQIVNDFQKGDIAEGYSVSREKKESFPLTVTSAQKNPTAFYLCASSRQGPPYEQYFGPGTRLTVT.

This rearrangement joins TRBV6-5 to TRBJ2-1, with 7 positions matching TRBD2. Germline assignment: CDR1 MNHEY and CDR2 SVGAGI. Trimming at V came to 7 bases and at J to 8 bases, leaving 2 bases not matched to a gene. The CDR3 runs 11 residues. Here the CDR3 DNA reads TGTGCCAGCACTCTAGCGGATGAGCAGTTCTTC. Its translation: CASTLADEQFF.

This clone was observed a few times. The J gene is TRBJ1-6, the V gene TRBV12-3 or TRBV12-4; D gene uncertain. This CDR3 region has 12 residues. V gave up 5 bases and J gave up 6 bases, with 5 bases separating them. DNA of the CDR3: TGTGCCAGCAGTACTACTAATTCACCCCTCCACTTT. Encoded protein: CASSTTNSPLHF.

The chain links TRBV30 to TRBJ2-3; TRBD1 aligns across 9 bases. V lost 8 bases to trimming and J lost 3 bases; unmatched junction nucleotides: 9. CDR1 is GTSNPN and CDR2 is SVGIG in the germline V gene (reference sequence). The CDR3 has 14 amino acids. The CDR3 spells CALGGQGGTDTQYF. As DNA, the CDR3 is TGTGCCCTGGGGGGACAGGGAGGAACAGATACGCAGTATTTT.

The chain links TRBV24-1 to TRBJ1-4, with D hard to call. This CDR3 is built from 15 residues. Trimming took off 4 bases at V and 5 bases at J, with 13 bases between the two ends. Germline lookup yields CDR1 KGHDR and CDR2 SFDVKD. The CDR3 DNA is TGTGCCACCAGTGACCCGACGGCAGGCAATGAAAAACTGTTTTTT. Protein product: CATSDPTAGNEKLFF.

This chain joins TRBV2 and TRBJ2-3; the D gene is possibly TRBD2 (6 bases). The germline V gene encodes CDR1 SNHLY and CDR2 FYNNEI. The CDR3 runs 14 residues. The ends were cut back, 4 bases at V and 2 bases at J, with 10 bases in the middle. This CDR3 reads CASSGRANTDTQYF. The CDR3 nucleotides read TGTGCCAGCAGTGGGAGGGCTAACACAGATACGCAGTATTTT.

The V gene is TRBV20-1, the J gene TRBJ1-1, with a weak D call TRBD1 (5 bases). Germline CDR1 is DFQATT and CDR2 is SNEGSKA (reference sequence). V lost 3 bases and J lost 5, with 13 bases in between. CDR3 size: 13 residues. The chain's CDR3 is CSASTGGWTEAFF. The CDR3 DNA is TGCAGTGCTAGTACAGGCGGCTGGACTGAAGCTTTCTTT.

The CDR3 reads CSVNPGQASGNTIYF. The CDR3 DNA is TGCAGCGTTAACCCGGGACAGGCGTCTGGAAACACCATATATTTT. The V and J genes are TRBV29-1 and TRBJ1-3, with 8 bases fitting TRBD1. Germline assignment: CDR1 SQVTM and CDR2 ANQGSEA. The CDR3 loop spans 15 amino acids. V gave up 5 bases and J gave up 1 base; unmatched junction bases: 7.

The chain uses TRBV10-3 and TRBJ2-1; D remains ambiguous. The CDR3 is made up of 12 amino acids. The V gene's germline CDR1 is ENHRY and CDR2 SYGVKD. V was clipped by 3 bases and J by 7 bases, with 7 bases between them. DNA of the CDR3: TGTGCCATCAGTGACCCTAGAAATGAGCAGTTCTTC. This gives the protein CAISDPRNEQFF.

This chain links TRBV5-4 with TRBJ1-1; D is undetermined. Germline-derived CDR1 and CDR2 are SGHNT and YYREEE (reference sequence). V was pared by 3 bases and J by 1 base, with 4 bases between. There are 12 residues in the CDR3. CDR3 region: CASSSGNTEAFF. CDR3 DNA sequence: TGTGCCAGCAGCTCAGGGAACACTGAAGCTTTCTTT.

The genes are TRBV28 and TRBJ2-7; D is perhaps TRBD2 (5 bases). The CDR3 runs to 14 residues. Germline V lookup: CDR1 MDHEN, CDR2 SYDVKM. V dropped 6 bases and J dropped 12 bases, with 24 bases sitting between them. CDR3: CASSPRAEYPDVYF. The CDR3 DNA reads as TGTGCCAGCAGCCCGCGGGCGGAGTATCCTGATGTGTACTTC.

The genes are TRBV11-2 and TRBJ2-5, with unresolved D. Germline-derived CDR1 and CDR2 are SGHAT and FQNNGV. V dropped 3 bases and J dropped 2 bases, with 10 bases sitting between them. The CDR3 loop spans 14 amino acids. This CDR3 is CASSFGSTQETQYF. The CDR3 DNA is TGTGCCAGCAGCTTTGGGTCGACTCAAGAGACCCAGTACTTC.

The V and J genes are TRBV3-1 (or the pseudogene TRBV3-2) and TRBJ1-3; 7 nucleotides match TRBD1. J was trimmed by 0 bases and V by 7 bases; bases with no gene match: 3. The germline V gene encodes CDR1 LGHDT and CDR2 YNNKEL (reference sequence). The CDR3 extends over 14 amino acids. The CDR3 spells CASMGQISGNTIYF. The CDR3 DNA reads TGTGCCAGCATGGGACAGATCTCTGGAAACACCATATATTTT.

The chain is built from TRBV7-9 and TRBJ1-4; D uncertain. The CDR3 spans 11 residues. V lost 5 bases to trimming and J lost 8 bases, with 6 bases between them. Germline values: CDR1 SEHNR, CDR2 FQNEAQ (reference sequence). The CDR3 spells CASSPPEKLFF. The CDR3 DNA sequence: TGTGCCAGCAGCCCCCCGGAAAAACTGTTTTTT.